These 24 T cell receptor beta chains came from one sample sequenced in a study of post-analysis software for immune sequencing data. Study-level findings and limits: The study found TRBV5-6, TRBV5-1 and TRBV20-1 among roughly 5 TRBV segments more frequent in patients than controls.

Which antigens these TCRs recognize remains unknown. The TCR beta cDNA libraries contained unique molecular identifiers. Using its own MiXCR run on the PCR reads, TCRdb lists one record per CDR3 protein. The sample has some 700,000 distinct CDR3 sequences, over 45% seen once. Material for sequencing was blood. The receptor source for this set is a girl aged 2 to 9 with multiple sclerosis.

This clonotype was seen more than once but under ten times. The chain joins TRBV10-3 to TRBJ1-5; D gene uncertain. Germline V gene lookup returns CDR1 ENHRY and CDR2 SYGVKD. This CDR3 is 12 amino acids long. The germline V and J ends were trimmed by 2 bases and 4 bases, with 3 bases remaining between them. The CDR3 reads CAISERNQPQHF. CDR3 in DNA: TGTGCCATCAGTGAGAGAAATCAGCCCCAGCATTTT.

V is TRBV20-1 and J is TRBJ2-1; 11 bases line up with TRBD2. CDR3 size: 15 residues. Germline CDR1 DFQATT, CDR2 SNEGSKA (reference sequence). Trimming removed 2 bases from V and 6 bases from J; junction bases left unmatched: 6. The CDR3 protein is CSARSTSGSSNEQFF. The CDR3 nucleotides are TGCAGTGCTAGATCCACTAGCGGGAGTAGCAATGAGCAGTTCTTC.

This sequence joins TRBV5-4 and TRBJ2-1; the D is unclear. Per germline, CDR1 SGHNT and CDR2 YYREEE (reference sequence). CDR3 length: 13 residues. Trimming stripped 8 bases from V and 7 bases from J, with 16 bases between. CDR3 in DNA: TGTGCCAGTAGAACGCTAAATGGGAATGAGCAGTTCTTC. Protein sequence: CASRTLNGNEQFF.

The chain joins TRBV7-2 to TRBJ1-5; 11 positions match TRBD1. Germline assignment: CDR1 SGHTA and CDR2 FQGNSA. The CDR3 loop spans 15 amino acids. V was pared by 5 bases and J by 6 bases, with 6 bases of the junction left unmatched. The CDR3 coding sequence is TGTGCCAGCAGCCTGGGACAGGGGGACGGTCAGCCCCAGCATTTT. Amino acid sequence: CASSLGQGDGQPQHF. Full variable domain (rest looked up from reference TRBV7-2 and TRBJ1-5): GAGVSQSPSNKVTEKGKDVELRCDPISGHTALYWYRQSLGQGLEFLIYFQGNSAPDKSGLPSDRFSAERTGGSVSTLTIQRTQQEDSAVYLCASSLGQGDGQPQHFGDGTRLSIL.

Turning to this clonotype: One end of the junction is discordant with germline, which a read error may explain. The V call is TRBV6-5, the J call TRBJ1-2; no clear D gene. CDR3 length equals 15 residues. Germline CDR1 reads MNHEY; CDR2 reads SVGAGI. The CDR3 region is CASSRVPTGNYGNTF. The DNA for the CDR3 is TGTGCCAGCAGTAGAGTCCCGACGGGGAACTATGGCAACACCTTC.

This chain links TRBV9 with TRBJ2-7; D is possibly TRBD1 or TRBD2 (5 bases each). The CDR3 extends over 16 amino acids. Germline V gives CDR1 SGDLS, CDR2 YYNGEE. V gave up 3 bases and J gave up 3 bases, with 19 bases separating them. CDR3 in amino acids: CASSAGPGTDVYEQYF. The CDR3 DNA reads TGTGCCAGCAGCGCGGGACCCGGGACCGACGTCTACGAGCAGTACTTC.

This clonotype was seen a handful of times. J is TRBJ2-3 and V is TRBV5-1; no definite D call. CDR3 length: 12 amino acids. Germline lookup yields CDR1 SGHRS and CDR2 YFSETQ. V was pared by 4 bases and J by 4 bases, with 7 bases between. The CDR3 nucleotides are TGCGCCAGCAGCGTTGACGCAGATACGCAGTATTTT. It translates to CASSVDADTQYF.

The CDR3 region has the DNA TGCGCCAGCAGCTTGGCTTCTAGCGGGAGCAATTACGAGCAGTACTTC. It yields the protein CASSLASSGSNYEQYF. The rearrangement links TRBV5-1 to TRBJ2-7; 10 bases map to TRBD2. The CDR3 sequence is 16 residues long. Germline V gene lookup returns CDR1 SGHRS and CDR2 YFSETQ. Germline trimming cut 0 bases from V and 4 bases from J; bases unmatched to any gene: 7.

This clonotype was found once. This sequence joins TRBV10-3 and TRBJ2-3, with a possible D match to TRBD1 (5 bases). From germline, CDR1 is ENHRY and CDR2 SYGVKD. V lost 3 bases to trimming and J lost 0 bases, with 16 bases between them. The CDR3 totals 17 residues. The CDR3 DNA follows: TGTGCCATCAGTGAAGGGGCGCGTTTGGGGAGCACAGATACGCAGTATTTT. Translating gives CAISEGARLGSTDTQYF.

The V and J genes are TRBV9 and TRBJ2-1; TRBD2 aligns across 10 bases. This CDR3 spans 15 amino acids. Germline CDR1 is SGDLS and CDR2 is YYNGEE. V lost 2 bases, J lost 1 base, and 0 bases stayed unmatched. As DNA, the CDR3 is TGTGCCAGCAGCGTTAGCGGGAGGTCCTACAATGAGCAGTTCTTC. Its protein product is CASSVSGRSYNEQFF.

V usage is TRBV12-3 or TRBV12-4 and J usage is TRBJ2-6, with D possibly matching TRBD1 (6 bases). The CDR3 is 16 residues long. V was shortened by 7 bases and J by 4 bases, with 17 bases between the two germline ends. Here the CDR3 reads CASTLRTGSGANVLTF. The CDR3 DNA reads TGTGCCAGCACCCTCCGAACAGGGTCCGGGGCCAACGTCCTGACTTTC.

The chain combines TRBV3-1 with TRBJ1-2; D is undetermined. Germline V gene lookup returns CDR1 LGHDT and CDR2 YNNKEL (reference sequence). The CDR3 spans 15 residues. Trimming stripped 0 bases from V and 4 bases from J, with 12 bases between. As DNA, the CDR3 is TGTGCCAGCAGCCAAGAAGGGAGAAGTATCTATGGCTACACCTTC. It translates to CASSQEGRSIYGYTF.

Comments on this clonotype: Germline and junction disagree at one end, which may indicate a read error. The chain links TRBV20-1 to TRBJ2-4, with D possibly being TRBD1 or TRBD2 (5 bases each). In germline, CDR1 is DFQATT, CDR2 SNEGSKA (reference sequence). This CDR3 spans 15 amino acids. The CDR3 loop is CSARSGVGTKNIQYF. As DNA, the CDR3 is TGCAGTGCGAGATCCGGGGTAGGGACCAAAAATATTCAGTACTTC.

This sequence joins TRBV7-2 and TRBJ2-3; no clear D gene. Germline assignment: CDR1 SGHTA and CDR2 FQGNSA. The CDR3 runs 15 residues. Deletions cut 5 bases from V and 0 bases from J, with 12 bases between. CDR3 coding DNA: TGTGCCAGCAGCAATTGGGGAACCAGCACAGATACGCAGTATTTT. It is translated as CASSNWGTSTDTQYF.

For this clonotype: Relative to the germline gene, one junction end is altered; a read error may explain this. The chain couples TRBV7-9 to TRBJ1-2; D is undetermined. This CDR3 contains 14 residues. Germline assignment: CDR1 SEHNR and CDR2 FQNEAQ (reference sequence). CDR3 nucleotide sequence: TGTGCCAGCAGCTTAGATGACTCCGGGTTGGGCTACACCTTT. Amino acid sequence: CASSLDDSGLGYTF. The variable domain in full, with the rest retrieved from reference TRBV7-9 and TRBJ1-2, is DTGVSQNPRHKITKRGQNVTFRCDPISEHNRLYWYRQTLGQGPEFLTYFQNEAQLEKSRLLSDRFSAERPKGSFSTLEIQRTEQGDSAMYLCASSLDDSGLGYTFGSGTRLTVV.

The chain links TRBV10-2 to TRBJ2-2; D may be TRBD1 (6 bases). CDR1 and CDR2 from the germline V gene are WSHSY and SAAADI. V lost 7 bases and J 0 bases, leaving 9 bases between the germline ends. This CDR3 is built from 14 residues. The CDR3 DNA reads as TGCGCCAGCAACAAGGGGGCGAACACCGGGGAGCTGTTTTTT. It yields the protein CASNKGANTGELFF.

The chain recombines TRBV7-9 with TRBJ1-2; D not certain. Between the trimmed V and J ends, which lost 4 bases and 4 bases, there was a span of 13 bases. CDR1 SEHNR and CDR2 FQNEAQ come from the germline V gene (reference sequence). This CDR3 region has 14 residues. The CDR3 coding sequence is TGTGCCAGCAGCTCTGGACTTTCCGGCTATGGCTACACCTTC. Translating gives CASSSGLSGYGYTF.

V gene TRBV12-3 or TRBV12-4 combines with J gene TRBJ1-1, with 7 bases fitting TRBD1. After removal of 7 bases from V and 6 bases from J, the junction contained 11 bases not matched to a gene. The CDR3 contains 14 residues. DNA of the CDR3: TGTGCCAGCAACCAGGGGGGGCTTGAACCTGAAGCTTTCTTT. Amino acids: CASNQGGLEPEAFF.

The chain links TRBV7-2 to TRBJ1-2; TRBD1 is a possible D gene (6 bases). Germline values: CDR1 SGHTA, CDR2 FQGNSA. This CDR3 comprises 13 residues. Between the trimmed V and J ends, which lost 4 bases and 2 bases, there was a span of 8 bases. The CDR3 DNA is TGTGCCAGCAGCTGGGACACCAACTATGGCTACACCTTC. The encoded protein is CASSWDTNYGYTF. Together with reference TRBV7-2 and TRBJ1-2, the CDR3 gives the full variable domain: GAGVSQSPSNKVTEKGKDVELRCDPISGHTALYWYRQSLGQGLEFLIYFQGNSAPDKSGLPSDRFSAERTGGSVSTLTIQRTQQEDSAVYLCASSWDTNYGYTFGSGTRLTVV.

V gene TRBV7-3 combines with J gene TRBJ2-1; 12 bases are shared with TRBD1. V lost 5 bases, J lost 10 bases, and 9 bases stayed unmatched. Germline-derived CDR1 and CDR2 are SGHTA and FQGTGA. The CDR3 loop spans 15 amino acids. CDR3 region: CASSPAGTGGREQFF. CDR3 coding DNA: TGTGCCAGCAGCCCCGCCGGGACAGGGGGCAGGGAGCAGTTCTTC.

This clonotype was seen only a few times. The chain employs TRBV20-1 and TRBJ1-2; D is undetermined. The germline gives CDR1 DFQATT, CDR2 SNEGSKA (reference sequence). V was shortened by 6 bases and J by 5 bases, with 16 bases between the two germline ends. This CDR3 contains 13 residues. In nucleotides, the CDR3 is TGCAGTGCCCGTGTTAATACGGGGTATGGCTACACCTTC. Translated: CSARVNTGYGYTF.

The chain has TRBV10-2 and TRBJ2-1; 11 nucleotides match TRBD2. The J segment lost 1 base and the V segment lost 0 bases, leaving 5 bases of the junction unmatched. The germline V gene encodes CDR1 WSHSY and CDR2 SAAADI. The CDR3 totals 18 residues. The CDR3 DNA sequence: TGCGCCAGCAGTGAGTCTTTGCTAGCGGGGGGATCCTACAATGAGCAGTTCTTC. Protein product: CASSESLLAGGSYNEQFF.

J is TRBJ2-4 and V is TRBV12-3 or TRBV12-4; the match to TRBD2 covers 8 bases. The CDR3 runs 19 residues. V was clipped by 6 bases and J by 0 bases; unmatched bases: 16. This chain's CDR3 is CASRHGGGTVRLAKNIQYF. The CDR3 nucleotides read TGTGCCAGCAGACATGGCGGGGGGACGGTCCGCCTAGCCAAAAACATTCAGTACTTC.

The chain has TRBV7-9 and TRBJ2-1; D is uncertain. The V gene lost 4 bases and the J gene lost 8 bases, with 12 bases spanning the gap. The CDR3 sequence is 13 residues long. Germline V gene sequence: CDR1 SEHNR, CDR2 FQNEAQ (reference sequence). The CDR3 bases are TGTGCCAGCAGCTCTCGGGCCGCCGATGAGCAGTTCTTC. Amino acid sequence: CASSSRAADEQFF.